This T cell receptor (beta chain) is drawn from a study of metastatic and nonmetastatic thyroid tumors. Study overall: Malignant and benign thyroid patients had repertoires compared in peripheral blood and tumor or nodule tissue. The study, taken as a whole, reports: When malignant thyroid tumors were compared with benign nodules, TCR beta diversity was reportedly significantly higher in the malignant tumors. This held in both blood and tumor samples.

Looked up from germline, CDR1 is GTSNPN and CDR2 is SVGIG (reference sequence). V was clipped by 2 bases and J by 14 bases; unmatched bases: 8. There are 13 residues in the CDR3. About this clone itself: The target antigen is unknown.

In the original processing: In papillary thyroid cancer, a distant-metastasis classifier was built using CDR3 differences across clinicopathological groups. TCRdb re-clonotyped the PCR reads through MiXCR. TCRdb's processing, not the authors' own work, is the source of the V and J calls. Of about 35,000 clones listed, approximately 30% are singletons. Thyroid surgery was performed in patients who had received no treatment beforehand. The receptor's source is a female donor with papillary thyroid cancer or a benign thyroid nodule (not recorded which). Some clones in this sample may be carry-over from other donors' samples. The specimen was blood. The gene calls are TRBV30 and TRBJ1-6, with 8 bases matching TRBD1. DNA of the CDR3: TGTGCCTGGAGTTTAGGGGACAGGTCGGCCCTCCACTTT. Translation gives CAWSLGDRSALHF.